The next 21 T cell receptor beta chains were all read from a single sample in a study of T-cell reconstitution after alpha-beta-depleted transplantation in children. Researchers prepared the TCRbeta library using unique molecular identifiers, the study reports. TCRdb re-called the PCR reads with MiXCR, one entry per CDR3 protein. The sample comprises over 70,000 distinct CDR3 sequences, 7% to 9% of which are singletons, and approximately 6.6% rests with the top ten. The sequencing here drew on PBMCs from the stem cell graft donor, taken from the stem cell graft. The receptors were gathered from a human donor who donated a stem cell graft to a child with congenital amegakaryocytic thrombocytopenia.

The V call is TRBV4-2, the J call TRBJ1-2; tentative D call: TRBD1 (5 bases). Trimming took off 4 bases at V and 9 bases at J, with 12 bases between the two ends. Germline V gene data show CDR1 as LGHNA and CDR2 as YNFKEQ. The length of the CDR3 is 12 residues. CDR3 nucleotide sequence: TGTGCCAGCAGCCCCGGGGACCACTGCTACACCTTC. This codes for CASSPGDHCYTF.

In its sample, this clonotype was seen many times. CDR3: CASSLVPGYGYTF. Here the CDR3 DNA reads TGTGCCAGCAGCTTAGTCCCGGGGTATGGCTACACCTTC. V usage is TRBV7-9 and J usage is TRBJ1-2; no clear D. The CDR3 spans 13 residues. Germline assignment: CDR1 SEHNR and CDR2 FQNEAQ (reference sequence). V lost 1 base to trimming and J lost 5 bases, with 8 bases between them.

This clonotype showed up many times. The CDR3 region is CASTRGDHGGTDTQYF. CDR3 DNA sequence: TGTGCCAGCACCAGAGGGGACCACGGTGGGACAGATACGCAGTATTTT. The chain carries TRBV27 and TRBJ2-3; tentatively, D is TRBD1 or TRBD2 (5 bases each). The CDR3 totals 16 residues. Deletions cut 7 bases from V and 3 bases from J, with 20 bases between. The germline gives CDR1 MNHEY, CDR2 SMNVEV (reference sequence).

This clonotype has a count of ten or more. The chain links TRBV9 to TRBJ2-7; 7 bases align to TRBD2. The CDR3 runs to 15 residues. Germline assignment: CDR1 SGDLS and CDR2 YYNGEE. The trim removed 0 bases at V and 3 bases at J, leaving 6 bases unmatched. The CDR3 sequence: CASSVEASGFYEQYF. CDR3 DNA sequence: TGTGCCAGCAGCGTAGAGGCTAGCGGCTTCTACGAGCAGTACTTC.

The chain couples TRBV18 to TRBJ2-2, with D possibly TRBD2 on 5 matching bases. This CDR3 has 14 amino acids. Between the trimmed V and J ends, which lost 2 bases and 5 bases, there was a span of 9 bases. Germline V gene data show CDR1 as KGHSH and CDR2 as LQKENI. DNA for the CDR3: TGTGCCAGCTCACCAAGCGGAGCGACCGGGGAGCTGTTTTTT. Amino acid sequence: CASSPSGATGELFF.

This clonotype was detected many times. CDR3 amino acids: CSARVTPGPDYGYTF. For the CDR3, the DNA is TGCAGTGCTAGAGTTACCCCAGGGCCTGACTATGGCTACACCTTC. The V gene is TRBV20-1, the J gene TRBJ1-2; possibly TRBD1 for D (5 bases). Trimming removed 1 base at V and 3 bases at J, with 15 bases between. CDR1 and CDR2 (germline): DFQATT, SNEGSKA (reference sequence). The CDR3 has 15 amino acids.

This clonotype was detected many times. The J gene is TRBJ2-3, the V gene TRBV12-3 or TRBV12-4; D may be TRBD1 (6 bases). The CDR3 is made up of 14 amino acids. V dropped 5 bases and J dropped 4 bases, with 13 bases sitting between them. The CDR3 DNA reads as TGTGCCAGCAGTCACCGACAGGCCCCAGATACGCAGTATTTT. Protein product: CASSHRQAPDTQYF.

This clonotype was observed at least ten times. The chain recombines TRBV7-2 with TRBJ2-2; D remains unclear. The CDR3 consists of 13 residues. V dropped 6 bases and J dropped 5 bases, with 10 bases sitting between them. Germline-derived CDR1 and CDR2 are SGHTA and FQGNSA. The CDR3 sequence: CASSARSTGELFF. The CDR3 nucleotides are TGTGCCAGCAGTGCCAGGTCGACCGGGGAGCTGTTTTTT.

There are many counts of this clonotype. The V and J genes are TRBV7-2 and TRBJ2-3, with D possibly being TRBD2 (6 bases). Deletions cut 3 bases from V and 3 bases from J, with 10 bases between. The CDR3 is 14 amino acids. CDR1 and CDR2 (germline): SGHTA, FQGNSA. CDR3 in DNA: TGTGCCAGCAGCTTTGCGGGAAGTACAGATACGCAGTATTTT. Protein product: CASSFAGSTDTQYF.

This clonotype was detected many times. The chain is built from TRBV7-8 and TRBJ1-1; D remains ambiguous. The CDR3 covers 14 residues. CDR1 and CDR2 (germline): SGHVS, FQNEAQ. V was cut by 5 bases and J by 3 bases, with 13 bases left in between. The CDR3 loop is CASSPPVGDTEAFF. The CDR3 DNA sequence: TGTGCCAGCAGCCCGCCGGTTGGGGACACTGAAGCTTTCTTT.

This clonotype was observed at least ten times. This chain connects TRBV12-3 or TRBV12-4 to TRBJ2-3; TRBD1 agrees at 7 bases. This CDR3 contains 16 residues. V lost 6 bases, J lost 2 bases, and 11 bases stayed unmatched. In nucleotides, the CDR3 is TGTGCCAGCAGCCTTTTTAGGGGGCGAGACACAGATACGCAGTATTTT. This codes for CASSLFRGRDTDTQYF.

This clonotype was detected many times. The chain carries TRBV29-1 and TRBJ2-3; no clear D. CDR1 and CDR2 (germline): SQVTM, ANQGSEA. Trimming pared 0 bases from V and 6 bases from J, leaving 10 bases between. This CDR3 is 13 amino acids long. The CDR3 loop reads CSVEEGGEDTQYF. The CDR3 DNA sequence: TGCAGCGTTGAAGAGGGCGGCGAGGATACGCAGTATTTT.

This clonotype was seen at least ten times. The chain joins TRBV30 to TRBJ2-2; tentative D call: TRBD2 (5 bases). Germline V CDR1 and CDR2: GTSNPN, SVGIG (reference sequence). The V end lost 2 bases, the J end lost 4 bases, and 14 bases lay between the germline ends. The CDR3 sequence is 15 residues long. The CDR3 sequence: CAWSLIGSFTGELFF. In nucleotides, the CDR3 is TGTGCCTGGAGTCTGATAGGGAGTTTCACCGGGGAGCTGTTTTTT.

This clonotype was counted many times. The CDR3 DNA sequence: TGTGCCAGCAGTGCCCGGGGGGACGGACGCTACGAGCAGTACTTC. It specifies CASSARGDGRYEQYF. This chain joins TRBV6-1 and TRBJ2-7, with TRBD2 identical over 7 bases. This CDR3 has 15 residues. Germline V gene data show CDR1 as MNHNS and CDR2 as SASEGT. Trimming cost V 4 bases and J 3 bases; bases outside gene matches: 9.

This clonotype was recorded many times. The chain joins TRBV24-1 to TRBJ2-7; D gene uncertain. The germline V gene encodes CDR1 KGHDR and CDR2 SFDVKD. CDR3 size: 13 residues. Trimming removed 5 bases from V and 5 bases from J, with 12 bases in between. CDR3 DNA: TGTGCCACCAGTGCCCCCCACATGGACGAGCAGTACTTC. Its protein is CATSAPHMDEQYF.

This clonotype was found many times. This sequence joins TRBV5-1 and TRBJ1-6; D gene uncertain. V shed 4 bases and J shed 7 bases, with 18 bases lying between them. Germline V gene data show CDR1 as SGHRS and CDR2 as YFSETQ. The CDR3 contains 16 residues. CDR3 nucleotides: TGCGCCAGCAGCCTCTCGGGTTTGCCCCCAAATTCACCCCTCCACTTT. This sequence encodes CASSLSGLPPNSPLHF.

Ten or more counts support this clonotype. The chain couples TRBV7-2 to TRBJ2-7; unclear D gene. Germline CDR1 reads SGHTA; CDR2 reads FQGNSA. The CDR3 spans 13 residues. The ends were cut back, 0 bases at V and 2 bases at J, with 5 bases in the middle. The CDR3 DNA is TGTGCCAGCAGCTTAGCTTTGACCTACGAGCAGTACTTC. Its translation: CASSLALTYEQYF.

The sample holds many counts of this clonotype. The J gene is TRBJ2-1, the V gene TRBV24-1; 7 bases align to TRBD1. This CDR3 is built from 14 residues. With 3 bases clipped from V and 4 bases from J, the junction kept 2 bases outside the gene matches. The germline V gene has CDR1 KGHDR and CDR2 SFDVKD. CDR3 protein: CATSDPTGYNEQFF. CDR3 coding DNA: TGTGCCACCAGTGATCCGACAGGGTACAATGAGCAGTTCTTC.

A word on this clonotype: It may be a read error: a sequence one base away is much more abundant. The rearrangement joins TRBV20-1 to TRBJ2-4; D may be TRBD1 (6 bases). Germline CDR1 reads DFQATT; CDR2 reads SNEGSKA (reference sequence). There are 14 residues in the CDR3. CDR3 sequence: CSASPMARGNSQYF. The DNA for the CDR3 is TGCAGTGCTAGTCCAATGGCCAGGGGAAACAGTCAGTACTTC.

This clonotype was counted many times. V and J are TRBV27 and TRBJ2-3, with TRBD1 identical over 10 bases. In germline, CDR1 is MNHEY, CDR2 SMNVEV (reference sequence). This CDR3 comprises 14 residues. V lost 8 bases to trimming and J lost 4 bases; unmatched junction nucleotides: 6. CDR3 loop: CASGQGVNPDTQYF. The CDR3 nucleotides read TGTGCCAGCGGACAGGGGGTTAACCCAGATACGCAGTATTTT.

This clonotype has ten or more counts. The rearrangement uses TRBV20-1 and TRBJ2-7, with D tentatively TRBD1 (6 bases). The CDR3 covers 13 residues. Germline CDR1 is DFQATT and CDR2 is SNEGSKA (reference sequence). Trimming cost V 2 bases and J 0 bases, with 8 bases left between them. CDR3 in DNA: TGCAGTGCTAGACAGGGGAACTCCTACGAGCAGTACTTC. Amino acids: CSARQGNSYEQYF.